This T cell receptor beta chain comes out of a study of T cells after yellow fever vaccination. Germline CDR1 is DFQATT and CDR2 is SNEGSKA (reference sequence). CDR3 size: 13 residues. Trimming pared 0 bases from V and 7 bases from J, leaving 10 bases between. This clonotype has just a few counts. Its specificity is not known. TCRdb ran MiXCR on the 5' RACE reads and lists one entry per CDR3 protein. Seen here are 350,000 to 450,000 distinct CDR3 sequences, roughly 20% observed once, and the top ten hold roughly a sixth. Overall study results and limits: By day 5 rather than day 15, the secondary response had peaked, though it was weaker.

The receptor was isolated from a man aged 18 to 35 who received the YFV17D yellow fever vaccine. Sequencing used PBMCs, obtained before the yellow fever booster vaccination. The chain uses TRBV20-1 and TRBJ2-1, with D uncertain. The CDR3 DNA sequence: TGCAGTGCTAGAGATTGGGCGGCGAATGAGCAGTTCTTC. As protein: CSARDWAANEQFF.